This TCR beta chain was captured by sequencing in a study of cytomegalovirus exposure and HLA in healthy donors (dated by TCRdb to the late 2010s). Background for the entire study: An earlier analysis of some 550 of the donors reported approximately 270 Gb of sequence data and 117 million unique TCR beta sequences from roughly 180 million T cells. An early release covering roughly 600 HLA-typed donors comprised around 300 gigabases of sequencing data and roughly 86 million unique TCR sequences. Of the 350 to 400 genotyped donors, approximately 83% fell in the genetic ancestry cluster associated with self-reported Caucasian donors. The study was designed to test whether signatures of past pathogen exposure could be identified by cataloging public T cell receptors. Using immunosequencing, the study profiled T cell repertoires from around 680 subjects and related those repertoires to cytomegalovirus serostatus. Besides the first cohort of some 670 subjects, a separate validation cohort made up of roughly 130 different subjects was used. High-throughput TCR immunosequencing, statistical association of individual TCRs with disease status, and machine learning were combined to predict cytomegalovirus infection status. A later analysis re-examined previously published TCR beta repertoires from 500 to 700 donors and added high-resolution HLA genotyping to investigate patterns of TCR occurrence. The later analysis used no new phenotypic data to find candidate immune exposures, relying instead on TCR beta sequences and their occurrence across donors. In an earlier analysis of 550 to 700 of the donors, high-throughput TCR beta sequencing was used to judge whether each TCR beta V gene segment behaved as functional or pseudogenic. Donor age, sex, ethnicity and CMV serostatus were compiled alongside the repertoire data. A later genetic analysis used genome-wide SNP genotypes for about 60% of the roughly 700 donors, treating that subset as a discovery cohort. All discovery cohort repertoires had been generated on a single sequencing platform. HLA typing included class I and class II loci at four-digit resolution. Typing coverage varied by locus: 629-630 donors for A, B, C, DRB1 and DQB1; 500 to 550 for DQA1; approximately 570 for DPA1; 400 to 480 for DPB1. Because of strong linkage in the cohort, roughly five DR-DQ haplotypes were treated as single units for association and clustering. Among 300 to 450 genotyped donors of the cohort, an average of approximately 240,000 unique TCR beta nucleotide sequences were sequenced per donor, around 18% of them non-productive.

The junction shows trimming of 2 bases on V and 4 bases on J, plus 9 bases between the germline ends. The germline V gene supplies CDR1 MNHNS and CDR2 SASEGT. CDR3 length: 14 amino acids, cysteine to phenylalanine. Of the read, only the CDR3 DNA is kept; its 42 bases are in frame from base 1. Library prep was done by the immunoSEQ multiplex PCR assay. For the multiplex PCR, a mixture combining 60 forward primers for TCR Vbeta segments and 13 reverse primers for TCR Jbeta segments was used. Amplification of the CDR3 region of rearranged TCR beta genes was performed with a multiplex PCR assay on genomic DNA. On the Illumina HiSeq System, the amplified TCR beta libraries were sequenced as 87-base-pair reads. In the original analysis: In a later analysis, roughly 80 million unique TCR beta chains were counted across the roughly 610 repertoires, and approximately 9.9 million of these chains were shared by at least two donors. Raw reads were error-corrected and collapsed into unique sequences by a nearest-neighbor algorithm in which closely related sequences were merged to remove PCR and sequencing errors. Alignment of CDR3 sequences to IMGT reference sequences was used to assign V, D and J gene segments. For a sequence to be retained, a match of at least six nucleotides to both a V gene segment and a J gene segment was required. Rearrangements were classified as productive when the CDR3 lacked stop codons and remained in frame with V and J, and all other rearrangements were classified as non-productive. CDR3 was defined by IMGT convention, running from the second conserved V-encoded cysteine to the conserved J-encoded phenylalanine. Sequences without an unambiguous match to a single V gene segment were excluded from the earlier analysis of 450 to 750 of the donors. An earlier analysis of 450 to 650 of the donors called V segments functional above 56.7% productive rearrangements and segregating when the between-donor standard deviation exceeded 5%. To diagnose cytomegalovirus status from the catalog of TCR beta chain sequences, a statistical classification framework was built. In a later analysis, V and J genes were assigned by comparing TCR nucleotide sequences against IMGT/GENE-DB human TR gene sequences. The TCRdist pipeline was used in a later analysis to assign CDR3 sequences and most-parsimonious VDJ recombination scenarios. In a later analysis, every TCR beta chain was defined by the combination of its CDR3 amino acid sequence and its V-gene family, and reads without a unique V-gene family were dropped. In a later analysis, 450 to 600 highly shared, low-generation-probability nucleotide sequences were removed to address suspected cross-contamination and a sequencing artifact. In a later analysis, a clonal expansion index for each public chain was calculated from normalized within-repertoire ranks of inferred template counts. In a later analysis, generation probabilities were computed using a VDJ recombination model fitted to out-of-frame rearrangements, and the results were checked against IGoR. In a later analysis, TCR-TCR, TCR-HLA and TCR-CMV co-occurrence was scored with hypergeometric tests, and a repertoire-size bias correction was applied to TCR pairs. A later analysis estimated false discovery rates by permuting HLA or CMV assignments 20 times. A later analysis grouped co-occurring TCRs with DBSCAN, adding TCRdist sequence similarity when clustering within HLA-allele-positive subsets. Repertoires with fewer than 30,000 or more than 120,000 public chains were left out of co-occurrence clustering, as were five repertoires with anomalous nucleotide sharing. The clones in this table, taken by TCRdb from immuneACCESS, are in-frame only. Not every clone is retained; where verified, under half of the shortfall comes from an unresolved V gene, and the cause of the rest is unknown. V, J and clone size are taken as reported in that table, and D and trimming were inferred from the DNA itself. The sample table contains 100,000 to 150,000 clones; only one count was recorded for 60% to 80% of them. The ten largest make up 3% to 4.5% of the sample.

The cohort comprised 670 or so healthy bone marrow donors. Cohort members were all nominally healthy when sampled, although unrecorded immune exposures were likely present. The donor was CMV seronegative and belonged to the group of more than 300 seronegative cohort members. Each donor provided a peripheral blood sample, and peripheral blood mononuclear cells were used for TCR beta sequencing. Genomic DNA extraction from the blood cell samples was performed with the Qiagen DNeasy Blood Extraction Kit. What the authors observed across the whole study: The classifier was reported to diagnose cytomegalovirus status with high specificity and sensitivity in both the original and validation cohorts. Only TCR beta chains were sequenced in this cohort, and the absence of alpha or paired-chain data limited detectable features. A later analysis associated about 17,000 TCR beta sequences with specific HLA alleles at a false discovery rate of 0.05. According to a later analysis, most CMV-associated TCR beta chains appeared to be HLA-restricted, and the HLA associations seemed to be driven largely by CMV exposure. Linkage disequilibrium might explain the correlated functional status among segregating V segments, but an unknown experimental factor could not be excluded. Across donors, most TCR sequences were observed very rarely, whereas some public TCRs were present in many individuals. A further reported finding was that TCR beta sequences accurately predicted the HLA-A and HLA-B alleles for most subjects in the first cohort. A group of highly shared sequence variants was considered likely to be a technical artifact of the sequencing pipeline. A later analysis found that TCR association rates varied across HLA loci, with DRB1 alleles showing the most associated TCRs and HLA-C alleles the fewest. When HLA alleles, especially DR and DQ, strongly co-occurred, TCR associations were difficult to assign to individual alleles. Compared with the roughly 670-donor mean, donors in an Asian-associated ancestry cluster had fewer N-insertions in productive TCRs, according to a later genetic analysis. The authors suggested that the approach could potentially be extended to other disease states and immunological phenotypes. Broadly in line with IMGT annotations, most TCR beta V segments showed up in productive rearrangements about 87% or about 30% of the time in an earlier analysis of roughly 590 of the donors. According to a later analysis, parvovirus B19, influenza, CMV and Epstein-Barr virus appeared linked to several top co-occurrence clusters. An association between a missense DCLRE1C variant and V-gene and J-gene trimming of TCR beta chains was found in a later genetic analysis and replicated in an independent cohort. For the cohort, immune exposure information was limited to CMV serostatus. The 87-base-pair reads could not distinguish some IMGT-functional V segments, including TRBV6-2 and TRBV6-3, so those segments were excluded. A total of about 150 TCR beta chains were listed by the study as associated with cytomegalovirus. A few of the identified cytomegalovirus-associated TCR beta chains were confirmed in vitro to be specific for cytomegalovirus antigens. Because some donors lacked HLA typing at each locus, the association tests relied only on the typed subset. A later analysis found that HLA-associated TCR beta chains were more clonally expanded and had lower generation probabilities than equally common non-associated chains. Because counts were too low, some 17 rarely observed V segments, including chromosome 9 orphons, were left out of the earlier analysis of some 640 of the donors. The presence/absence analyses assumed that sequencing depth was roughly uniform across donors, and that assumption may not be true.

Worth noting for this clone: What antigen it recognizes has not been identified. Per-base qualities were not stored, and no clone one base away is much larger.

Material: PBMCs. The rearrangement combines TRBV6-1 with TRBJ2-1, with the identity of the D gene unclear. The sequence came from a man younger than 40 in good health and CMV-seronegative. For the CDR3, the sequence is CASSESAVYNEQFF. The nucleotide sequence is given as TGTGCCAGCAGTGAAAGCGCTGTTTACAATGAGCAGTTCTTC.